The 12 T cell receptor beta chains listed next were all sequenced from one sample in a study of cytomegalovirus exposure and HLA in healthy donors. The protocol was immunoSEQ multiplex PCR, while the TCRdb copy is restricted to in-frame clones and leaves out a portion. Altogether some 160,000 clones are present, about 89% being singletons, with the ten largest covering 0.55% to 0.8%. The sequencing input was PBMCs. These receptors all stem from a man aged 18 to 29 in good health and CMV-seronegative.

The CDR3 sequence is CASSVEPGLSYEQYF. The CDR3 DNA sequence: TGTGCCAGCAGCGTAGAACCAGGGCTCTCCTACGAGCAGTACTTC. The chain recombines TRBV9 with TRBJ2-7; TRBD1 is a possible D gene (5 bases). V lost 0 bases, J lost 0 bases, and 10 bases lay in between. Germline CDR1 reads SGDLS; CDR2 reads YYNGEE. The CDR3 is made up of 15 amino acids.

The rearrangement joins TRBV30 to TRBJ2-7; 8 bases agree with TRBD1. The CDR3 is 15 residues long. The germline CDR1 and CDR2 sequences are GTSNPN and SVGIG (reference sequence). V gave up 3 bases and J gave up 2 bases; unmatched junction bases: 9. CDR3 amino acids: CAWRVLGQGAYEQYF. The DNA of the CDR3 is TGTGCCTGGAGGGTGCTCGGACAGGGAGCCTACGAGCAGTACTTC.

The chain has TRBV5-1 and TRBJ2-1, with 11 bases matching TRBD2. The germline gives CDR1 SGHRS, CDR2 YFSETQ. The CDR3 sequence is 16 residues long. Trimming cost V 4 bases and J 8 bases; bases outside gene matches: 11. The CDR3 DNA reads TGCGCCAGCAGCCCCTCCACTAGCGGGAGACTGGATGAGCAGTTCTTC. Translation gives CASSPSTSGRLDEQFF.

The chain uses TRBV9 and TRBJ2-3; D is ambiguous. The CDR3 sequence is 14 residues long. Deletions cut 0 bases from V and 4 bases from J, with 9 bases between. Germline CDR1 is SGDLS and CDR2 is YYNGEE. CDR3 nucleotide sequence: TGTGCCAGCAGCGTAGCTTCTACGCCAGATACGCAGTATTTT. This sequence encodes CASSVASTPDTQYF.

This chain connects TRBV11-2 to TRBJ2-7, with TRBD1 matching 10 bases. Germline CDR1 SGHAT, CDR2 FQNNGV. Trimming at V came to 1 base and at J to 3 bases, leaving 3 bases not matched to a gene. The CDR3 is made up of 15 amino acids. The CDR3 reads CASSLGRDRGYEQYV. The DNA for the CDR3 is TGTGCCAGCAGCTTAGGCCGGGACAGGGGCTACGAGCAGTACGTC.

This sequence joins TRBV15 and TRBJ2-2; 7 bases line up with TRBD1. CDR3 size: 16 residues. Germline V CDR1 and CDR2: LNHNV, YYDKDF (reference sequence). The V segment lost 5 bases and the J segment 2 bases; nucleotides outside the gene matches: 8. The CDR3: CATSSRTGGNTGELFF. The CDR3 DNA sequence: TGTGCCACCAGCTCGCGGACAGGAGGAAACACCGGGGAGCTGTTTTTT.

The CDR3: CASGGTDLSGANVLTF. The CDR3, as DNA: TGTGCCAGCGGCGGGACAGACCTCTCTGGGGCCAACGTCCTGACTTTC. This chain links TRBV2 with TRBJ2-6, with D possibly being TRBD1 (7 bases). In germline, CDR1 is SNHLY, CDR2 FYNNEI. Trimming shortened V by 8 bases and J by 0 bases, and 14 bases separated the two germline ends. This CDR3 is 16 amino acids long. Combining the CDR3 with reference TRBV2 and TRBJ2-6 gives the whole variable domain EPEVTQTPSHQVTQMGQEVILRCVPISNHLYFYWYRQILGQKVEFLVSFYNNEISEKSEIFDDQFSVERPDGSNFTLKIRSTKLEDSAMYFCASGGTDLSGANVLTFGAGSRLTVL.

This chain joins TRBV28 and TRBJ2-1, with no clear D. Trimming took off 2 bases at V and 4 bases at J, with 9 bases between the two ends. Germline CDR1 is MDHEN and CDR2 is SYDVKM. This CDR3 spans 14 amino acids. This CDR3 reads CASSLVQNYNEQFF. The CDR3 bases are TGTGCCAGCAGTTTAGTACAGAATTACAATGAGCAGTTCTTC.

Here the CDR3 reads CASSTSGGWETQYF. CDR3 nucleotides: TGTGCCAGCAGCACCAGCGGGGGTTGGGAGACCCAGTACTTC. The chain has TRBV7-2 and TRBJ2-5, with 8 positions matching TRBD2. V lost 5 bases and J lost 5; bases outside the gene matches: 7. The CDR3 is made up of 14 amino acids. CDR1 and CDR2 (germline): SGHTA, FQGNSA.

The chain uses TRBV25-1 and TRBJ2-1; 12 positions agree with TRBD2. Trimming took 5 bases from V and 4 from J; bases not matched to a gene: 9. The germline V gene has CDR1 MGHDK and CDR2 SYGVNS. The CDR3 has 17 amino acids. The CDR3 spells CASSTAGTSGLYNEQFF. CDR3 sequence (DNA): TGTGCCAGCAGTACCGCTGGGACTAGCGGGTTATACAATGAGCAGTTCTTC.

This chain connects TRBV11-3 to TRBJ2-2; D perhaps matches TRBD2 (6 bases). The CDR3 consists of 15 residues. Germline lookup yields CDR1 SGHNT and CDR2 YENEEA. V gave up 4 bases and J gave up 2 bases, with 11 bases separating them. The CDR3 sequence is CASSSHGTNTGELFF. As DNA, the CDR3 is TGTGCCAGCAGCTCTCACGGGACTAACACCGGGGAGCTGTTTTTT.

This clone appeared once. The V call is TRBV10-3, the J call TRBJ2-3; 7 bases line up with TRBD2. This CDR3 is built from 15 residues. The junction had 8 bases not matched to a gene; V was cut back by 2 bases and J by 6 bases. CDR1 and CDR2 (germline): ENHRY, SYGVKD. The CDR3 region is CAISEIGGGDDTQYF. The CDR3 nucleotides are TGTGCCATCAGTGAGATTGGGGGAGGGGACGATACGCAGTATTTT.